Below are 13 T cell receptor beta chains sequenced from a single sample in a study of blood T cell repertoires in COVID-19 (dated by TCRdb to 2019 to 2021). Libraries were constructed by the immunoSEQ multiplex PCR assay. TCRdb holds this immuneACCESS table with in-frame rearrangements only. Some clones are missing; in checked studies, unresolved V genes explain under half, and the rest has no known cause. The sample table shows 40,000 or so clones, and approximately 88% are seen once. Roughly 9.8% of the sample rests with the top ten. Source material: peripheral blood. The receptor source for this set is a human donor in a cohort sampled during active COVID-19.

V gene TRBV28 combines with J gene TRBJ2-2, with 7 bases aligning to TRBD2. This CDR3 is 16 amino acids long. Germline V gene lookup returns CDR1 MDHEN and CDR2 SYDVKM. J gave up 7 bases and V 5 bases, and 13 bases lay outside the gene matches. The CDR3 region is CASSPLMGGAVGELFF. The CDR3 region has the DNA TGTGCCAGCAGTCCCCTTATGGGAGGGGCAGTCGGGGAGCTGTTTTTT. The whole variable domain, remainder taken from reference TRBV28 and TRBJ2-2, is DVKVTQSSRYLVKRTGEKVFLECVQDMDHENMFWYRQDPGLGLRLIYFSYDVKMKEKGDIPEGYSVSREKKERFSLILESASTNQTSMYLCASSPLMGGAVGELFFGEGSRLTVL.

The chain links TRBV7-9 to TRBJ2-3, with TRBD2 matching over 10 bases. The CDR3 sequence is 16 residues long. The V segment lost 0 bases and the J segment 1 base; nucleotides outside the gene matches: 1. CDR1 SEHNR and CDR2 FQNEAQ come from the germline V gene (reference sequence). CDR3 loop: CASSLALAGGTDTQYF. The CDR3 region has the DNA TGTGCCAGCAGCTTAGCTCTAGCGGGGGGCACAGATACGCAGTATTTT.

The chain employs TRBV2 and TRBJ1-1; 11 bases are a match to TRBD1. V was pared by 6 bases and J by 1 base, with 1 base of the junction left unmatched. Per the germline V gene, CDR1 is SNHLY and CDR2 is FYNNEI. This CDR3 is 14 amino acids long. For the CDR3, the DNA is TGTGCCAGCAGGGGACAGGGGGAGAACACTGAAGCTTTCTTT. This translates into CASRGQGENTEAFF.

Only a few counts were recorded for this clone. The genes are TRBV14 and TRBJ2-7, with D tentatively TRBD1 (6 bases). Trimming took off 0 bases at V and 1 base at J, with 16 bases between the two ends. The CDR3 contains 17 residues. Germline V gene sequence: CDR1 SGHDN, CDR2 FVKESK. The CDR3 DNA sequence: TGTGCCAGCAGCCAAGAAACAGGGTGGGGCGGTTCCTACGAGCAGTACTTC. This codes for CASSQETGWGGSYEQYF.

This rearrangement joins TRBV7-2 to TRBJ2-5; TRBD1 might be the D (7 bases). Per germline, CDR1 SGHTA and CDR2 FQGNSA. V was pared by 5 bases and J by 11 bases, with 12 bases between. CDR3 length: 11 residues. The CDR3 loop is CASSRGTAQYF. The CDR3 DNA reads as TGTGCCAGCAGCCGGGGGACAGCACAGTACTTC.

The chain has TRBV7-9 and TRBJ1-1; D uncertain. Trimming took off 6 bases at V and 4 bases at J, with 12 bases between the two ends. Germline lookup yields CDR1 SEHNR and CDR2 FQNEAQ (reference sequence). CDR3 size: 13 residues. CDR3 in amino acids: CASSKPAGTEAFF. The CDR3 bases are TGTGCCAGCAGTAAACCTGCGGGCACTGAAGCTTTCTTT.

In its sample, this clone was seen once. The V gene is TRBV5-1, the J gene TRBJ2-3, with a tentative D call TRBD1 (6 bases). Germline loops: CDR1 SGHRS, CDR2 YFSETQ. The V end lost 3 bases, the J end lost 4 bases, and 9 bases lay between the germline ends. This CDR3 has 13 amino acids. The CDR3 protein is CASSSTGADTQYF. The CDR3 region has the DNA TGCGCCAGCAGCTCGACAGGTGCAGATACGCAGTATTTT.

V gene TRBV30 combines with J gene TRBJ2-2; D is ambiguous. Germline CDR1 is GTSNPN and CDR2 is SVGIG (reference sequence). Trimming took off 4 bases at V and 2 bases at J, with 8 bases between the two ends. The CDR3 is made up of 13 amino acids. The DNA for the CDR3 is TGTGCCTGGATGGCAGGAAACACCGGGGAGCTGTTTTTT. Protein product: CAWMAGNTGELFF.

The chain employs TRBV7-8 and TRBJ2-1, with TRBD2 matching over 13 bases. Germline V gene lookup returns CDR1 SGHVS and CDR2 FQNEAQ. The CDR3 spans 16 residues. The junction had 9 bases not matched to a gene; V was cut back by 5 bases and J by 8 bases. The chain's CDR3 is CASSPERLAGGYEQFF. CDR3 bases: TGTGCCAGCAGCCCGGAAAGACTAGCGGGAGGCTATGAGCAGTTCTTC.

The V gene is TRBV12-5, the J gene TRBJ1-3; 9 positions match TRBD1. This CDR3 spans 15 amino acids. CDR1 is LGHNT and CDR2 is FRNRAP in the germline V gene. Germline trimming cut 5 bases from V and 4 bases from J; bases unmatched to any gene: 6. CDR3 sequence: CASGRGQGIGNTIYF. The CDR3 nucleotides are TGTGCTAGTGGTCGGGGACAGGGAATAGGAAACACCATATATTTT.

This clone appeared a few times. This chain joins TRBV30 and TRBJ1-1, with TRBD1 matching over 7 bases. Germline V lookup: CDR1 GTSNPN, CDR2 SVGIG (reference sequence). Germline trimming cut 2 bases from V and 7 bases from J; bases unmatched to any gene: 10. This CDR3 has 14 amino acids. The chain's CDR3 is CAWSTLTGHYEAFF. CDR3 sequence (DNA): TGTGCCTGGAGTACACTGACAGGGCACTATGAAGCTTTCTTT.

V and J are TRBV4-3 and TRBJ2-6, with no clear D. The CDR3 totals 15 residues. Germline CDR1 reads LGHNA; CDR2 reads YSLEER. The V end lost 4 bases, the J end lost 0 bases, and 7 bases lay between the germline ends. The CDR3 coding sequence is TGCGCCAGCAGCCTAGACGGCTCTGGGGCCAACGTCCTGACTTTC. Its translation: CASSLDGSGANVLTF.

In nucleotides, the CDR3 is TGTGCCAGCAGGGGGACAGTAATGACCGGGGAGCTGTTTTTT. It translates to CASRGTVMTGELFF. This chain joins TRBV6-5 and TRBJ2-2; 7 nucleotides agree with TRBD1. V dropped 6 bases and J dropped 5; count of bases not matched to a gene: 6. The germline V gene has CDR1 MNHEY and CDR2 SVGAGI. This CDR3 spans 14 amino acids.